The 22 T cell receptor beta chains given below trace back to one sample, sequenced in a study of blood T cell repertoires in COVID-19 (dated by TCRdb to between 2020 and 2021). The library relied on the immunoSEQ multiplex PCR assay. TCRdb obtained this table from immuneACCESS and retained in-frame rearrangements with V and J assigned. These tables miss some clones; where compared with another copy, unresolved V genes account for less than half of the shortfall, and the remainder is unexplained. The sample contains approximately 180,000 clones, 87% of them found a single time. 1.2% of the sample is in the top ten clones. The sequenced sample consisted of PBMCs or T cells enriched from blood (not recorded which). Receptors originate from a human donor with acute COVID-19. The donor label of this sample is uncertain.

This clone was counted a single time. The rearrangement joins TRBV3-1 (or the pseudogene TRBV3-2) to TRBJ2-7; maybe TRBD1 (5 bases). CDR3 size: 12 residues. Germline V gene lookup returns CDR1 LGHDT and CDR2 YNNKEL (reference sequence). V was pared by 4 bases and J by 4 bases, with 8 bases between. DNA of the CDR3: TGTGCCAGCAGCCCAGCAGGGTACGAGCAGTACTTC. As protein: CASSPAGYEQYF.

CDR3 in amino acids: CASSVEAGPHYGYTF. The CDR3 region has the DNA TGTGCCAGCAGCGTAGAGGCAGGGCCCCACTATGGCTACACCTTC. The chain uses TRBV9 and TRBJ1-2, with D perhaps TRBD1 (5 bases). The CDR3 is 15 residues long. With 0 bases removed from V and 3 bases from J, the gap between germline ends came to 12 bases. Germline V gives CDR1 SGDLS, CDR2 YYNGEE.

The genes are TRBV30 and TRBJ2-7; D is perhaps TRBD1 (5 bases). The CDR3 is 16 amino acids. The germline V gene encodes CDR1 GTSNPN and CDR2 SVGIG (reference sequence). V lost 0 bases, J lost 9 bases, and 24 bases lay in between. The CDR3, as DNA: TGTGCCTGGAGTGTGGCCGAACTTACCCCGTGGGGCGGGCAGTACTTC. Encoded protein: CAWSVAELTPWGGQYF.

This clone was counted between two and nine times. This chain connects TRBV12-5 to TRBJ2-1, with D perhaps TRBD2 (6 bases). CDR3 length: 14 residues. In germline, CDR1 is LGHNT, CDR2 FRNRAP. Trimming removed 8 bases at V and 6 bases at J, with 17 bases between. The CDR3 DNA follows: TGTGCTAGTTCCCCCACACCCGGGAGCAATGAGCAGTTCTTC. Its translation: CASSPTPGSNEQFF. Variable domain in full (rest from reference TRBV12-5 and TRBJ2-1): DARVTQTPRHKVTEMGQEVTMRCQPILGHNTVFWYRQTMMQGLELLAYFRNRAPLDDSGMPKDRFSAEMPDATLATLKIQPSEPRDSAVYFCASSPTPGSNEQFFGPGTRLTVL.

CDR3 residues: CASSRRTGDTEAFF. CDR3 DNA: TGTGCCAGCTCTCGACGGACAGGGGACACTGAAGCTTTCTTT. V usage is TRBV18 and J usage is TRBJ1-1; 9 bases line up with TRBD1. V shed 6 bases, J shed 3 bases, and the junction held 5 bases outside the gene matches. The CDR3 sequence is 14 residues long. The germline V gene has CDR1 KGHSH and CDR2 LQKENI. Full variable domain (missing parts from reference TRBV18 and TRBJ1-1): NAGVMQNPRHLVRRRGQEARLRCSPMKGHSHVYWYRQLPEEGLKFMVYLQKENIIDESGMPKERFSAEFPKEGPSILRIQQVVRGDSAAYFCASSRRTGDTEAFFGQGTRLTVV.

The CDR3 region has the DNA TGTGCCAGCAGCCTGACTACTTCGGACAGTTTTAATGAAAAACTGTTTTTT. Protein sequence: CASSLTTSDSFNEKLFF. This chain links TRBV14 with TRBJ1-4; a weak D match, TRBD1 (6 bases). The CDR3 is 17 residues long. V was pared by 4 bases and J by 4 bases, with 19 bases between. Germline CDR1 reads SGHDN; CDR2 reads FVKESK.

The rearrangement links TRBV4-2 to TRBJ2-1; 11 bases are a match to TRBD2. V lost 3 bases to trimming and J lost 8 bases; unmatched junction nucleotides: 9. Germline assignment: CDR1 LGHNA and CDR2 YNFKEQ. The CDR3 consists of 16 residues. The CDR3 loop is CASSHRLAGGNDEQFF. For the CDR3, the DNA is TGTGCCAGCAGCCATCGTTTAGCGGGGGGGAACGATGAGCAGTTCTTC.

J is TRBJ2-2 and V is TRBV7-2; 15 nucleotides line up with TRBD2. The CDR3 covers 19 residues. V was pared by 5 bases and J by 6 bases, with 13 bases of the junction left unmatched. From germline, CDR1 is SGHTA and CDR2 FQGNSA. This chain's CDR3 is CASSHRTSGGARLAGELFF. The DNA for the CDR3 is TGTGCCAGCAGCCACCGGACTAGCGGGGGGGCGAGGTTAGCCGGGGAGCTGTTTTTT.

J is TRBJ1-1 and V is TRBV4-1; TRBD1 matches 9 bases. The CDR3 extends over 16 amino acids. Germline CDR1 reads MGHRA; CDR2 reads YSYEKL. V dropped 1 base and J dropped 3; count of bases not matched to a gene: 6. This CDR3 is CASSQGETGGDTEAFF. The CDR3 DNA sequence: TGCGCCAGCAGCCAAGGGGAGACAGGGGGGGACACTGAAGCTTTCTTT.

The V call is TRBV4-1, the J call TRBJ2-7; the match to TRBD2 covers 10 bases. The germline V gene encodes CDR1 MGHRA and CDR2 YSYEKL. V lost 8 bases, J lost 6 bases, and 7 bases stayed unmatched. There are 13 residues in the CDR3. Written as DNA, the CDR3 is TGCGCCAGCGCTTTAGCGGGGGGCGGCGAGCAGTACTTC. It yields the protein CASALAGGGEQYF.

V gene TRBV4-1 combines with J gene TRBJ2-5; a possible D gene is TRBD2 (6 bases). Trimming shortened V by 1 base and J by 2 bases, and 17 bases separated the two germline ends. Germline-derived CDR1 and CDR2 are MGHRA and YSYEKL. This CDR3 contains 17 residues. This CDR3 reads CASSQGKGLPGQETQYF. In DNA, the CDR3 is TGCGCCAGCAGCCAAGGGAAGGGACTCCCCGGGCAAGAGACCCAGTACTTC.

The V gene is TRBV6-1, the J gene TRBJ1-5, with a weak D call TRBD1 (5 bases). V gave up 3 bases and J gave up 5 bases, with 14 bases separating them. Per germline, CDR1 MNHNS and CDR2 SASEGT. This CDR3 spans 15 amino acids. As DNA, the CDR3 is TGTGCCAGCAGTGAGCCGTCCGGGGGGGATCAGCCCCAGCATTTT. It encodes CASSEPSGGDQPQHF.

This clone was counted once. The V and J genes are TRBV18 and TRBJ1-3; D gene ambiguous. The CDR3 runs 18 residues. Germline CDR1 is KGHSH and CDR2 is LQKENI. V shed 3 bases and J shed 4 bases, with 22 bases lying between them. The CDR3 DNA sequence: TGTGCCAGCTCACCCTTGGGCCTATCCCCACAGACCGGAAACACCATATATTTT. It yields the protein CASSPLGLSPQTGNTIYF.

V usage is TRBV4-3 and J usage is TRBJ2-7; 11 nucleotides line up with TRBD2. The CDR3 loop spans 14 amino acids. With 4 bases clipped from V and 3 bases from J, the junction kept 2 bases outside the gene matches. Germline V gene sequence: CDR1 LGHNA, CDR2 YSLEER. In DNA form, the CDR3 reads TGCGCCAGCAGCCGAGGACTAGCGGGCTACGAGCAGTACTTC. Protein product: CASSRGLAGYEQYF.

The chain is built from TRBV18 and TRBJ1-1; 7 bases map to TRBD1. This CDR3 comprises 15 residues. From germline, CDR1 is KGHSH and CDR2 LQKENI. The V and J ends lost 4 bases and 1 base, in that order; junction bases with no gene match: 6. CDR3 region: CASSQRGQRNTEAFF. In DNA, the CDR3 is TGTGCCAGCTCACAACGGGGACAGAGGAACACTGAAGCTTTCTTT.

This clone appeared a few times. J is TRBJ2-5 and V is TRBV7-3, with D possibly being TRBD1 (5 bases). Germline loops: CDR1 SGHTA, CDR2 FQGTGA. V was trimmed by 4 bases and J by 2 bases, leaving 8 bases between them. The CDR3 is 13 amino acids. CDR3 sequence: CASSSGWQETQYF. The DNA of the CDR3 is TGTGCCAGCAGCTCAGGGTGGCAAGAGACCCAGTACTTC.

V is TRBV4-1 and J is TRBJ2-1, with D tentatively TRBD2 (6 bases). Per germline, CDR1 MGHRA and CDR2 YSYEKL. Trimming took 3 bases from V and 10 from J, leaving 13 bases between them. The CDR3 runs to 13 residues. This CDR3 is CASSHEFTSEQFF. The CDR3 region has the DNA TGCGCCAGCAGCCACGAATTTACTAGCGAGCAGTTCTTC.

The rearrangement uses TRBV7-6 and TRBJ2-5, with D perhaps TRBD1 (5 bases). The ends were cut back, 6 bases at V and 7 bases at J, with 9 bases in the middle. Germline V CDR1 and CDR2: SGHVS, FNYEAQ. There are 11 residues in the CDR3. The CDR3 sequence: CASSRRGTQYF. CDR3 nucleotides: TGTGCCAGCAGTAGAAGGGGGACCCAGTACTTC.

The J gene is TRBJ1-5, the V gene TRBV19; tentative D call: TRBD1 (5 bases). The CDR3 is made up of 15 amino acids. Germline CDR1 and CDR2: LNHDA and SQIVND (reference sequence). V lost 9 bases, J lost 4 bases, and 19 bases lay in between. For the CDR3, the DNA is TGTGCCAGCAATGGACTACGGGGGGGAAATCAGCCCCAGCATTTT. Amino acids: CASNGLRGGNQPQHF.

Only a few counts were recorded for this clone. This chain joins TRBV7-9 and TRBJ1-2; TRBD1 matches 10 bases. The V segment lost 10 bases and the J segment 5 bases; nucleotides outside the gene matches: 10. The CDR3 totals 14 residues. From germline, CDR1 is SEHNR and CDR2 FQNEAQ (reference sequence). CDR3 region: CATTPRDRGYGYTF. The DNA for the CDR3 is TGTGCCACCACCCCTAGGGACAGGGGTTATGGCTACACCTTC.

The CDR3 coding sequence is TGTGCCAGCAGCTCGACAGGGGGCAACACCGGGGAGCTGTTTTTT. It is translated as CASSSTGGNTGELFF. V and J are TRBV5-5 and TRBJ2-2, with 10 bases identical to TRBD1. V was pared by 3 bases and J by 2 bases, with 1 base of the junction left unmatched. The CDR3 is made up of 15 amino acids. Per the germline V gene, CDR1 is SGHKS and CDR2 is YYEKEE (reference sequence).

This rearrangement joins TRBV15 to TRBJ1-2; D gene uncertain. V was shortened by 0 bases and J by 4 bases, with 9 bases between the two germline ends. This CDR3 is 14 amino acids long. Germline CDR1 and CDR2: LNHNV and YYDKDF (reference sequence). CDR3 DNA: TGTGCCACCAGCAGAGACAGGTCTCTCTATGGCTACACCTTC. Protein: CATSRDRSLYGYTF.